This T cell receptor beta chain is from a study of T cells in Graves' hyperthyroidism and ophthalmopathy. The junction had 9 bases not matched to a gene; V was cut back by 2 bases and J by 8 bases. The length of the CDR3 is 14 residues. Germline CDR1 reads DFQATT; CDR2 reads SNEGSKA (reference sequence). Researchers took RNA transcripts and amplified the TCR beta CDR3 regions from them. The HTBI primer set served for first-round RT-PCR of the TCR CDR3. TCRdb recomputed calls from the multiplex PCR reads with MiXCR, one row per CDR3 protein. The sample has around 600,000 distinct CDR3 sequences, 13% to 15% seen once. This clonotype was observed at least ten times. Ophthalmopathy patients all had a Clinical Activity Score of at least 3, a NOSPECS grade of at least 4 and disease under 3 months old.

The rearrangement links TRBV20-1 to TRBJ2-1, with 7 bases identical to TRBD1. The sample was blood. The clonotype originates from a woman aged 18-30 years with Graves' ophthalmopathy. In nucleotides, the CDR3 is TGCAGTGCTAGATCCGGGACAGAGAGGGATGAGCAGTTCTTC. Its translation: CSARSGTERDEQFF.